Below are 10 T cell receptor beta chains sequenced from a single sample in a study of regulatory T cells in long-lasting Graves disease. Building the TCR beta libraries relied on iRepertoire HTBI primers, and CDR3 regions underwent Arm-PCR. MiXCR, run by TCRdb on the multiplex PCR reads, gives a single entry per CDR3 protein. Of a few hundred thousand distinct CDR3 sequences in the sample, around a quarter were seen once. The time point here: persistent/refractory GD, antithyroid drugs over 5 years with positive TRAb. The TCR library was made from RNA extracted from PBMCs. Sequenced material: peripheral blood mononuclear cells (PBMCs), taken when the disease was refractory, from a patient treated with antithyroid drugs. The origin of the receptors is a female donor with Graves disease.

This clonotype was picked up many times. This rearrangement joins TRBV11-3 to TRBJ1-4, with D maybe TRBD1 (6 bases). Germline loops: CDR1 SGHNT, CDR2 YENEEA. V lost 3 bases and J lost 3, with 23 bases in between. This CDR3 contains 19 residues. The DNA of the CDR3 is TGTGCCAGCAGCTTCGGACGGCAGGGGTATCGTTGGTCTAATGAAAAACTGTTTTTT. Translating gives CASSFGRQGYRWSNEKLFF.

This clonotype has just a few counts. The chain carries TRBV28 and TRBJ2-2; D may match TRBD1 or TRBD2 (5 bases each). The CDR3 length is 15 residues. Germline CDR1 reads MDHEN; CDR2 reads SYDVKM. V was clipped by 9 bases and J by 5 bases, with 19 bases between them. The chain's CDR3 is CASMSPAGSTGELFF. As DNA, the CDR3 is TGTGCCAGTATGAGCCCGGCAGGGAGTACCGGGGAGCTGTTTTTT. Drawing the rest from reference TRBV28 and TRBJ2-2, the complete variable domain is DVKVTQSSRYLVKRTGEKVFLECVQDMDHENMFWYRQDPGLGLRLIYFSYDVKMKEKGDIPEGYSVSREKKERFSLILESASTNQTSMYLCASMSPAGSTGELFFGEGSRLTVL.

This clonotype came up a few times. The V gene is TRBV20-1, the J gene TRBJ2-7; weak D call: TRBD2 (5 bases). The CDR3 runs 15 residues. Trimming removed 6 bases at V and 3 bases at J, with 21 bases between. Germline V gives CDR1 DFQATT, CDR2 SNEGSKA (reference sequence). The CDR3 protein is CSASSSAPRGYEQYF. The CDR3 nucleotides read TGCAGTGCCTCATCAAGTGCTCCTCGGGGCTACGAGCAGTACTTC.

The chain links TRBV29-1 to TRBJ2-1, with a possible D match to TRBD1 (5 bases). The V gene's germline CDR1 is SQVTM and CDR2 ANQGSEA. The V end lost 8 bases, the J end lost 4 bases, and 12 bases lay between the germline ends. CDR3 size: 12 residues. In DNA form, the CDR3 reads TGCAGCCCTGTCGACAGATACAATGAGCAGTTCTTC. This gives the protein CSPVDRYNEQFF.

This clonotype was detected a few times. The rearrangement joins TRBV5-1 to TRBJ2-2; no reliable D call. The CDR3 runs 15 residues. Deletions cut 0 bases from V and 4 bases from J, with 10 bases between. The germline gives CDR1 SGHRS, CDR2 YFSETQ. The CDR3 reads CASSLEGSRTGELFF. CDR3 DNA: TGCGCCAGCAGCTTGGAGGGCTCTCGCACCGGGGAGCTGTTTTTT.

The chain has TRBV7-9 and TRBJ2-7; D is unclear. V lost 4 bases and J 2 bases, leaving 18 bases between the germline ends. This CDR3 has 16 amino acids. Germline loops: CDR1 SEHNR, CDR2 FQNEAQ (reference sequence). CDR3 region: CASSSNGPDGTYEQYF. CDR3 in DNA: TGTGCCAGCAGCTCCAATGGGCCAGACGGAACCTACGAGCAGTACTTC.

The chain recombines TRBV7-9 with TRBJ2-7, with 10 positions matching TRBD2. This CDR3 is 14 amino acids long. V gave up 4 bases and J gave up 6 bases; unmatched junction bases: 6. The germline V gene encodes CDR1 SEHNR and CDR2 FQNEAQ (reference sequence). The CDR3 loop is CASSSPGLAFEQYF. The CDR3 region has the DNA TGTGCCAGCAGCTCGCCGGGACTAGCGTTCGAGCAGTACTTC.

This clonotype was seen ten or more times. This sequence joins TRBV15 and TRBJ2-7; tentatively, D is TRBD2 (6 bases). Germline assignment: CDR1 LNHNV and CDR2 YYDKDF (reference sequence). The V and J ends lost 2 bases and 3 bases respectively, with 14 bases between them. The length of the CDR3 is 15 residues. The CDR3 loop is CATSRPGGNGYEQYF. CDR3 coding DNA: TGTGCCACCAGCAGACCTGGGGGGAATGGCTACGAGCAGTACTTC.

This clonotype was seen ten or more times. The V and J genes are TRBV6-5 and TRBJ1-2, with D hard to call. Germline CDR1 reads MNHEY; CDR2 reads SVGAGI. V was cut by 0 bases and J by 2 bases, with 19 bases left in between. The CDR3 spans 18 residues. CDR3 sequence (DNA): TGTGCCAGCAGTTACTCGTCGTGGGCTCCCCGACCAAACTATGGCTACACCTTC. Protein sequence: CASSYSSWAPRPNYGYTF.

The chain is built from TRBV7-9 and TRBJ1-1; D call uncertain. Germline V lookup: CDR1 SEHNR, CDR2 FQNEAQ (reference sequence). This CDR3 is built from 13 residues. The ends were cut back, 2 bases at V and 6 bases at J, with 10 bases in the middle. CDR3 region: CASSLNGQPEAFF. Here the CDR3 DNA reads TGTGCCAGCAGCTTAAATGGCCAACCTGAAGCTTTCTTT.